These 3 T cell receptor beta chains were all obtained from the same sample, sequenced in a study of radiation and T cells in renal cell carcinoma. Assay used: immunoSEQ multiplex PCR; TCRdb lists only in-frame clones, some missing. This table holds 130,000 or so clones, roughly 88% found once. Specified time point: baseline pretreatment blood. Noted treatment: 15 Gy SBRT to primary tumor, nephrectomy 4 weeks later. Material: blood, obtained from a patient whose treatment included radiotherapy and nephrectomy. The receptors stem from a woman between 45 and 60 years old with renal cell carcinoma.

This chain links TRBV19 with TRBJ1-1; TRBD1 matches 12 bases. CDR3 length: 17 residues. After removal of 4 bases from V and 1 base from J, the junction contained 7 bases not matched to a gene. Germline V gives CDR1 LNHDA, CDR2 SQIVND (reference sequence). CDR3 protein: CASSNMGQGAANTEAFF. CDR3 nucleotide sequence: TGTGCCAGTAGTAATATGGGACAGGGGGCAGCGAACACTGAAGCTTTCTTT.

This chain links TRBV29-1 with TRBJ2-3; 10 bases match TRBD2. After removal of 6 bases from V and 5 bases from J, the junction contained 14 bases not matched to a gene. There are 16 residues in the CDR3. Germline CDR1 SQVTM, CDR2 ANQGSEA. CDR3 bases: TGCAGCGTAACCGAGTTAGCGGGGGGCCCCGGAGATACGCAGTATTTT. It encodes CSVTELAGGPGDTQYF.

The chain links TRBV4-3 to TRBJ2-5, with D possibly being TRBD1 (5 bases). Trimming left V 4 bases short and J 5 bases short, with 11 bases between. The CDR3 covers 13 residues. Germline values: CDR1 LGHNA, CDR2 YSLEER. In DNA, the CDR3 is TGCGCCAGCAGCCTAAGGTCAGGGGAGACCCAGTACTTC. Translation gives CASSLRSGETQYF.